Below, one T cell receptor (beta chain) is given with its context. No cognate antigen has been identified for it. Base quality data are lacking; no much larger clone is found one base away. The sample belongs to a study of CD8 T cells in Susac syndrome (dated 2019 in TCRdb). Regarding the research as a whole: Of the Susac syndrome patients who were sequenced, about 6 had clinically active disease and fewer than ten were in clinical remission. The study used repertoire sequencing to test whether antigen drove CD8+ T cell activation and differentiation in Susac syndrome. At blood withdrawal, Susac syndrome patients were therapy-naive, treated with corticosteroids (with IVIg additionally given to some), or treated with IVIg alone. Study-wide findings and limitations: No clonal expansion was detected in the CD4+ T cell repertoire of Susac syndrome patients. The number of individuals in the TCR sequencing and HLA analysis was recognized as being relatively small.

V is shortened by 6 bases, J by 8 bases, and the region joining them spans 22 bases. Counted from cysteine to phenylalanine, this CDR3 has 15 amino acids. Only the CDR3 DNA is retained, 45 bases long and in frame from the first base. From a lookup of the germline V gene (reference sequence), CDR1 and CDR2 are SEHNR and FQNEAQ. RNA was extracted with the RNeasy kit and 0.5 to 1 ug was reverse transcribed using random hexamers. The immunoSEQ multiplex PCR assay, covering 54 Vbeta and 13 Jbeta segments, was used to amplify TCR beta CDR3 regions. PCR amplification bias was corrected by using a synthetic template baseline for primer optimization and computational correction. Concerning the study's data processing: Reads were annotated to V, D and J genes according to IMGT and were analyzed with immunoSEQ Analyzer, with only productive sequences retained. To calculate clonality, Shannon entropy was normalized by log2 of the number of productive unique sequences and then subtracted from one. For each patient and control, public and private clones were evaluated among the 100 most prevalent clones. Clones were defined as Susac-specific if absent from the healthy and MS cohorts, from 1052 published viral clones and from other ImmuneACCESS disease sequences. TCRdb trimmed public reads at Q25 via fastp, called clones via MiXCR and kept in-frame beta chains. Entries that share a CDR3 protein sequence are merged under the most common genes and DNA. TCRdb, rather than the study authors, made the V and J calls. Recorded for this sample are under 200,000 distinct CDR3 sequences; roughly 90% of them occurred a single time. The biggest ten clones account for 0.087% of the sample.

Peripheral blood CD8+ and CD4+ T cells from healthy donors, Susac syndrome patients and multiple sclerosis patients were profiled by high-throughput TCR beta sequencing. Recently defined diagnostic criteria for definite or probable disease were met by the Susac syndrome patients. CD8+ TEMRA cells were enriched by FACS, while bulk CD8+ and CD4+ T cells were purified by magnetic negative isolation. Blood was collected in EDTA tubes and processed within 24 hours, with PBMCs isolated through density gradient centrifugation. PBMCs intended for TCR sequencing were cryopreserved in liquid nitrogen and were subsequently thawed in a 37 degrees C water bath. Purity of sorted or isolated CD4+, CD8+ and CD8+ TEMRA cells was at least 90%.

Sequenced: CD4+ T cells from PBMCs. The TCR was taken from a human donor with Susac syndrome. The chain employs TRBV7-9 and TRBJ1-2, with TRBD1 perhaps the D gene, on 5 matching bases. The DNA is TGTGCCAGCAGGCGTCTAGGGGAAGATGAGAGCGGCTACACCTTC. The resulting protein is CASRRLGEDESGYTF.